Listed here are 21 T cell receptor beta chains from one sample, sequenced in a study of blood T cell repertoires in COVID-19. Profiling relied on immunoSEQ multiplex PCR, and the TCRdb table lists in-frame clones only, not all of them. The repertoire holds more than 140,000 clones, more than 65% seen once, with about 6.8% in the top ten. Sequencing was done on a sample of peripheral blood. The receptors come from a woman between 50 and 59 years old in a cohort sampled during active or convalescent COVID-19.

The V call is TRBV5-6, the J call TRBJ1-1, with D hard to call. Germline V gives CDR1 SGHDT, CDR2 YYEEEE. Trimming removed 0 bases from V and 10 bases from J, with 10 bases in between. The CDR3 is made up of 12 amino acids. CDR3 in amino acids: CASSLVEGGAFF. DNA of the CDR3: TGTGCCAGCAGCTTGGTGGAGGGTGGAGCTTTCTTT.

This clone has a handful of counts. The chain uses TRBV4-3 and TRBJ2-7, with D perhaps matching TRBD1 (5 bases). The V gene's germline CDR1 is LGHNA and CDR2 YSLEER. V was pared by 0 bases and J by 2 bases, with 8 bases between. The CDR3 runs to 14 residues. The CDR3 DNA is TGCGCCAGCAGCCAAGATACAGGAACCTACGAGCAGTACTTC. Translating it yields CASSQDTGTYEQYF.

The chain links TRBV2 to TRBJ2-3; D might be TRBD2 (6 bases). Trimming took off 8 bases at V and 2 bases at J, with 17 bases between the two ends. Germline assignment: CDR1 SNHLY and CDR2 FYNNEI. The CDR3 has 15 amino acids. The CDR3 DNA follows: TGTGCCAGCCTTTGGGGCGGGGTGGACACAGATACGCAGTATTTT. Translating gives CASLWGGVDTDTQYF. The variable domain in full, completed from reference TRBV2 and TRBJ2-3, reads EPEVTQTPSHQVTQMGQEVILRCVPISNHLYFYWYRQILGQKVEFLVSFYNNEISEKSEIFDDQFSVERPDGSNFTLKIRSTKLEDSAMYFCASLWGGVDTDTQYFGPGTRLTVL.

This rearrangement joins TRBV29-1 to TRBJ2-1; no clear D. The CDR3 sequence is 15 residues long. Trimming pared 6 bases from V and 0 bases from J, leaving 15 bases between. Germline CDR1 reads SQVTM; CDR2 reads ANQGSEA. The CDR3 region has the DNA TGCAGCGTAGACACCGACCACAGCTCCTACAATGAGCAGTTCTTC. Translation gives CSVDTDHSSYNEQFF.

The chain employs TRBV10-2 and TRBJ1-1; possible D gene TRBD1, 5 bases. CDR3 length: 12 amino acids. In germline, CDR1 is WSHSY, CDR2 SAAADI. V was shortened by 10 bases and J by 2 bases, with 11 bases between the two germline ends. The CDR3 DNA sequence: TGCGCCACCACAGGACAAAACACTGAAGCTTTCTTT. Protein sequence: CATTGQNTEAFF.

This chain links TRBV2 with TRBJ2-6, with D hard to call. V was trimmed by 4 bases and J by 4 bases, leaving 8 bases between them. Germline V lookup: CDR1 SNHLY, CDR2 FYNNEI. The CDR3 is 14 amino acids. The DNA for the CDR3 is TGTGCCAGCAGTGTCCAAACAGGGGCCAACGTCCTGACTTTC. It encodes CASSVQTGANVLTF.

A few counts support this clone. The CDR3 reads CASSERAGASEGNTIYF. The CDR3 DNA reads as TGTGCCAGCAGTGAACGGGCGGGGGCAAGCGAAGGAAACACCATATATTTT. The rearrangement joins TRBV2 to TRBJ1-3, with D possibly TRBD1 on 6 matching bases. The V gene's germline CDR1 is SNHLY and CDR2 FYNNEI. V shed 2 bases and J shed 4 bases, with 18 bases lying between them. There are 17 residues in the CDR3.

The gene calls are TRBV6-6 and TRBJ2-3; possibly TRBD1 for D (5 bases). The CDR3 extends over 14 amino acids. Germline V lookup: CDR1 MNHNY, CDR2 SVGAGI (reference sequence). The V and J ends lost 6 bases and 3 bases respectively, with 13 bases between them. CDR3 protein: CASRHDRGTDTQYF. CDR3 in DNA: TGTGCCAGCAGGCACGATAGGGGAACAGATACGCAGTATTTT.

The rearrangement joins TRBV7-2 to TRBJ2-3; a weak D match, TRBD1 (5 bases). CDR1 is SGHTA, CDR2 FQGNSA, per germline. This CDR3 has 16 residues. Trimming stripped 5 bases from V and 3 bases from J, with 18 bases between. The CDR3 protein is CASSPRQRTATDTQYF. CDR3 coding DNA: TGTGCCAGCAGCCCCCGACAGCGAACCGCAACAGATACGCAGTATTTT.

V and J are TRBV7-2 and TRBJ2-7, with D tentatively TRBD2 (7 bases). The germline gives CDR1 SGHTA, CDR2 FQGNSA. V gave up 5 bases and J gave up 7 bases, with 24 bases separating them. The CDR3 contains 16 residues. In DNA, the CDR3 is TGTGCCAGCAGCCCCACGGGGGGCGCCCTTCCACGGGAGCAGTACTTC. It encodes CASSPTGGALPREQYF.

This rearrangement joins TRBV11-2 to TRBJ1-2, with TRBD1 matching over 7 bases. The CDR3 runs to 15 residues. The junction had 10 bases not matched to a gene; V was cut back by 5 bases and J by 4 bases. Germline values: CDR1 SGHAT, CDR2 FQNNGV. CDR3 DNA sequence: TGTGCCAGCAGCACCCGGGATCGGGACAGCTATGGCTACACCTTC. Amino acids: CASSTRDRDSYGYTF.

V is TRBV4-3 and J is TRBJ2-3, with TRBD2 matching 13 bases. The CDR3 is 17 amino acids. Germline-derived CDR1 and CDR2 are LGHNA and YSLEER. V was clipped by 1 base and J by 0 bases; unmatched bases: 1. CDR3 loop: CASSQAGLAGSTDTQYF. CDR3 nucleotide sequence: TGCGCCAGCAGCCAAGCGGGACTAGCGGGAAGCACAGATACGCAGTATTTT.

CDR3 sequence: CSVLVITQYF. For the CDR3, the DNA is TGCAGCGTCCTAGTAATCACTCAGTATTTT. The chain is built from TRBV29-1 and TRBJ2-3; D not resolved. The CDR3 has 10 residues. CDR1 and CDR2 from the germline V gene are SQVTM and ANQGSEA. Trimming removed 6 bases at V and 12 bases at J, with 13 bases between.

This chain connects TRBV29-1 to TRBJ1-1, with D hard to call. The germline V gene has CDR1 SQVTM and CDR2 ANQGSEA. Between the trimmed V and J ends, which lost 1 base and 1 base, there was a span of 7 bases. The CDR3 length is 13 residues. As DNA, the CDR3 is TGCAGCGTTGAAGGGCATCCGAACACTGAAGCTTTCTTT. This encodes CSVEGHPNTEAFF.

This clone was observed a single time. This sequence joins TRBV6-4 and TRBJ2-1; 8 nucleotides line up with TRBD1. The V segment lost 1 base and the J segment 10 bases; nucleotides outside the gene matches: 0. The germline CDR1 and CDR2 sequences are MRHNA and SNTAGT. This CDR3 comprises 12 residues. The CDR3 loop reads CASSDWTGEQFF. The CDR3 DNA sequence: TGTGCCAGCAGTGACTGGACAGGGGAGCAGTTCTTC.

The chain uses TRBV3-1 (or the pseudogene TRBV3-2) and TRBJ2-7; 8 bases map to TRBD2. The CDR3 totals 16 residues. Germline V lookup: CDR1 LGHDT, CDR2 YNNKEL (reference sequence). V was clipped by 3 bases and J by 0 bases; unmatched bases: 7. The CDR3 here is CASSHRGAGVSYEQYF. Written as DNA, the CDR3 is TGTGCCAGCAGCCACCGAGGAGCGGGGGTCTCCTACGAGCAGTACTTC.

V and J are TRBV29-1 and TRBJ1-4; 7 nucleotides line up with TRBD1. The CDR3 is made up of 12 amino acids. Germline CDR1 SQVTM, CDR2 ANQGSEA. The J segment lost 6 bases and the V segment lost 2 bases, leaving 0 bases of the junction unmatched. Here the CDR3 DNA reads TGCAGCGTTGAAACAGGGGATGAAAAACTGTTTTTT. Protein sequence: CSVETGDEKLFF.

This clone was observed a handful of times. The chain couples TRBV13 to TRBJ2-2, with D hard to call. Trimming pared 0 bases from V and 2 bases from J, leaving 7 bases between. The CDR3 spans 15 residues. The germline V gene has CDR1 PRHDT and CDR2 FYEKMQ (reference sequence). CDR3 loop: CASSLGVANTGELFF. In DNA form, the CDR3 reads TGTGCCAGCAGCTTAGGGGTAGCTAACACCGGGGAGCTGTTTTTT. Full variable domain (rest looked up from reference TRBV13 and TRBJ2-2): AAGVIQSPRHLIKEKRETATLKCYPIPRHDTVYWYQQGPGQDPQFLISFYEKMQSDKGSIPDRFSAQQFSDYHSELNMSSLELGDSALYFCASSLGVANTGELFFGEGSRLTVL.

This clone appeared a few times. CDR3 residues: CATSKGLAGGEQYF. In DNA, the CDR3 is TGTGCCACCTCCAAGGGCCTAGCGGGGGGTGAGCAGTACTTC. The rearrangement uses TRBV10-3 and TRBJ2-7, with TRBD2 matching 11 bases. The V segment lost 10 bases and the J segment 7 bases; nucleotides outside the gene matches: 12. This CDR3 spans 14 amino acids. Germline V gene sequence: CDR1 ENHRY, CDR2 SYGVKD.

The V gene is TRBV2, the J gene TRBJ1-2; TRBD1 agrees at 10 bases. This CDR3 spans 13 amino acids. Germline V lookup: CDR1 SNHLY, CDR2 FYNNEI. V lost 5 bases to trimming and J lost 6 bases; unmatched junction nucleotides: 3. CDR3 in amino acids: CASSPGTGDGYTF. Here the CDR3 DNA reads TGTGCCAGCAGTCCGGGGACAGGGGATGGCTACACCTTC.

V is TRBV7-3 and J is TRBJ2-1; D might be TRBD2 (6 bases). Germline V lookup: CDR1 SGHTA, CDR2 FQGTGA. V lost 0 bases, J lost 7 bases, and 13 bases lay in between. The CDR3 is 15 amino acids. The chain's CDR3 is CASSLTVGGENEQFF. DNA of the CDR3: TGTGCCAGCAGCTTAACGGTCGGGGGAGAAAATGAGCAGTTCTTC.